This TCR beta chain was recovered during a study of neurological immune-mediated disorders. TCRdb redid the calling of the 5' RACE reads with MiXCR, one entry per CDR3 protein. The sample carries 30,000 to 35,000 distinct CDR3 sequences, under 25% recorded once. This clonotype was detected a few times. Antigen unknown. Study conclusions and caveats: Private repertoires in all groups were suggested by the absence of shared CDR3 amino acid sequences among expanded clones across subjects.

Sorted libraries came from approximately 1 million CD4+ or CD8+ T cells. There are 15 residues in the CDR3. The V gene's germline CDR1 is KGHSH and CDR2 LQKENI. The junction had 6 bases not matched to a gene; V was cut back by 5 bases and J by 1 base. This sequence joins TRBV18 and TRBJ2-7; 9 bases line up with TRBD2. The sequenced sample consisted of CD4+ T cells from blood. This TCR was recovered from a man between 45 and 60 years old with HTLV-1-associated myelopathy (HAM/TSP). CDR3 region: CASSGGLAGSYEQYF. The CDR3 nucleotides are TGTGCCAGCTCAGGGGGCCTAGCGGGATCCTACGAGCAGTACTTC.